There are a few counts of the clone carrying this T cell receptor (beta chain). Its antigen is currently unknown. The data were taken from a study of T cells after yellow fever vaccination. Study at large: With SMART-Seq v4 Ultra Low Input, the fractions containing low cell numbers were prepared.

Study-level points and caveats: Detected again after the booster were most primary-vaccination clones, at 95% to 97% CD4 and more than 70% CD8.

TCRdb independently ran MiXCR on the 5' RACE reads; one entry per CDR3 protein. The data hold 300,000 to 400,000 distinct CDR3 sequences, with 9.5% to 15% observed a single time. The starting material was CD4+ T cells sorted from PBMCs, obtained 15 days after the yellow fever booster vaccination. The receptor was isolated from a man younger than 35 who received the YFV17D yellow fever vaccine.

CDR3 coding DNA: TGTGCCAGCAGCTTGGGTGGGACTTCCTACGAGCAGTACTTC. Translating gives CASSLGGTSYEQYF. V is TRBV7-2 and J is TRBJ2-7, with D tentatively TRBD2 (6 bases). From germline, CDR1 is SGHTA and CDR2 FQGNSA. The CDR3 has 14 amino acids. V lost 3 bases to trimming and J lost 1 base, with 10 bases between them. Variable domain in full (rest from reference TRBV7-2 and TRBJ2-7): GAGVSQSPSNKVTEKGKDVELRCDPISGHTALYWYRQSLGQGLEFLIYFQGNSAPDKSGLPSDRFSAERTGGSVSTLTIQRTQQEDSAVYLCASSLGGTSYEQYFGPGTRLTVT.